This is a list of T cell receptor beta chains from one sample in a study of cytomegalovirus exposure and HLA in healthy donors. Profiling relied on immunoSEQ multiplex PCR, and the TCRdb table lists in-frame clones only, not all of them. The sample lists 150,000 to 200,000 clones, about 77% occurring once. Source material: PBMCs. Receptors were obtained from a woman aged 50 to 65 in good health and CMV-seronegative. Each CDR3 is given with its conserved first and last residue. Fields, in order: D gene, clone size, V gene, J gene, CDR3 DNA, CDR3 protein. D genes are given only for firm matches. Clone size is given for some rows only: seen once, a few or many times, or a class if the clone is expanded.

d_gene: -; abundance: -; v_gene: TRBV27; j_gene: TRBJ2-5; CDR3nt: TGTGCCAGCAGTTTGAGCGCGGCGGTGCGGGAGACCCAGTACTTC; CDR3aa: CASSLSAAVRETQYF
d_gene: TRBD2; abundance: few; v_gene: TRBV7-8; j_gene: TRBJ2-7; CDR3nt: TGTGCCAGCAGCTTCCCGAGGACTAGCGGAGACACTTTCTCCTACGAGCAGTACTTC; CDR3aa: CASSFPRTSGDTFSYEQYF
d_gene: TRBD1; abundance: -; v_gene: TRBV7-9; j_gene: TRBJ1-1; CDR3nt: TGTGCCAGCAGCTCACGGACAGGGAATATCGGCACTGAAGCTTTCTTT; CDR3aa: CASSSRTGNIGTEAFF
d_gene: -; abundance: -; v_gene: TRBV6-5; j_gene: TRBJ1-3; CDR3nt: TGTGCCAGCAGTCGGGACACCAAAACTGGAAACACCATATATTTT; CDR3aa: CASSRDTKTGNTIYF
d_gene: TRBD1; abundance: -; v_gene: TRBV28; j_gene: TRBJ2-5; CDR3nt: TGTGCCAGCAGCAAGACAGGGATACCCAGGGAGACCCAGTACTTC; CDR3aa: CASSKTGIPRETQYF
d_gene: TRBD1; abundance: few; v_gene: TRBV5-1; j_gene: TRBJ1-1; CDR3nt: TGCGCCAGCAGCCCGGCGGAGGGGGCCCCTCTAGCCACTGAAGCTTTCTTT; CDR3aa: CASSPAEGAPLATEAFF
d_gene: TRBD2; abundance: few; v_gene: TRBV4-1; j_gene: TRBJ2-1; CDR3nt: TGCGCCAGCAGCCAAGGGGGACTAGGTCAGTATGAGCAGTTCTTC; CDR3aa: CASSQGGLGQYEQFF
d_gene: TRBD2; abundance: once; v_gene: TRBV6-7; j_gene: TRBJ2-5; CDR3nt: TGTGCCAGCAGTTACTCGCGAGCGGGGATACAAGAGACCCAGTACTTC; CDR3aa: CASSYSRAGIQETQYF
d_gene: TRBD1; abundance: -; v_gene: TRBV2; j_gene: TRBJ2-2; CDR3nt: TGTGCCAGCAGTTTACAGGGGACCGGATACACCGGGGAGCTGTTTTTT; CDR3aa: CASSLQGTGYTGELFF
d_gene: -; abundance: -; v_gene: TRBV27; j_gene: TRBJ2-7; CDR3nt: TGTGCCAGCAGTTCGGCACGGGACTCCAGAAAATACGAGCAGTACTTC; CDR3aa: CASSSARDSRKYEQYF
d_gene: -; abundance: few; v_gene: TRBV28; j_gene: TRBJ1-3; CDR3nt: TGTGCCAGCAGTTATACAGGGCTCTCTGGAAACACCATATATTTT; CDR3aa: CASSYTGLSGNTIYF
d_gene: TRBD1; abundance: -; v_gene: TRBV4-3; j_gene: TRBJ2-7; CDR3nt: TGCGCCAGCAGCCAAGAACGGACAGGGCCCTACGAGCAGTACTTC; CDR3aa: CASSQERTGPYEQYF
d_gene: TRBD1; abundance: -; v_gene: TRBV30; j_gene: TRBJ1-5; CDR3nt: TGTGCCTGGAGTGTACAGGGGGATCAGCCCCAGCATTTT; CDR3aa: CAWSVQGDQPQHF
d_gene: -; abundance: few; v_gene: TRBV5-1; j_gene: TRBJ2-6; CDR3nt: TGCGCCAGCAGCTTGCCCCAGAATGGGGCCAACGTCCTGACTTTC; CDR3aa: CASSLPQNGANVLTF
d_gene: -; abundance: -; v_gene: TRBV19; j_gene: TRBJ2-1; CDR3nt: TGTGCCAGTAGTATCTTCGAGGGGGAGAGGATCAATGAGCAGTTCTTC; CDR3aa: CASSIFEGERINEQFF
d_gene: -; abundance: few; v_gene: TRBV28; j_gene: TRBJ1-1; CDR3nt: TGTGCCAGCACGTATGGAGAGGCGTATAACACTGAAGCTTTCTTT; CDR3aa: CASTYGEAYNTEAFF
d_gene: TRBD1; abundance: -; v_gene: TRBV2; j_gene: TRBJ2-7; CDR3nt: TGTGCCAGCAGTTCACAGGGGAGCAGCTCCTACGAGCAGTACTTC; CDR3aa: CASSSQGSSSYEQYF
d_gene: TRBD2; abundance: -; v_gene: TRBV7-2; j_gene: TRBJ2-2; CDR3nt: TGTGCCAGCAGCTTACATAGCGGGGCGAACACCGGGGAGCTGTTTTTT; CDR3aa: CASSLHSGANTGELFF
d_gene: TRBD2; abundance: -; v_gene: TRBV7-9; j_gene: TRBJ2-3; CDR3nt: TGTGCCAGCAGCTTATGGGGGGAGGGAGGCACAGATACGCAGTATTTT; CDR3aa: CASSLWGEGGTDTQYF
d_gene: TRBD1; abundance: -; v_gene: TRBV29-1; j_gene: TRBJ1-6; CDR3nt: TGCAGCGGAACAGGGGAACGGCGCACTGGGTCACCCCTCCACTTT; CDR3aa: CSGTGERRTGSPLHF
d_gene: TRBD2; abundance: -; v_gene: TRBV4-3; j_gene: TRBJ2-1; CDR3nt: TGCGCCAGCAGCCACCCACTAGCGGGAGACTACAATGAGCAGTTCTTC; CDR3aa: CASSHPLAGDYNEQFF
d_gene: -; abundance: -; v_gene: TRBV9; j_gene: TRBJ2-7; CDR3nt: TGTGCCAGCAGCGTAGTAAACAGGAGATTTGCGTGGGAGCAGTACTTC; CDR3aa: CASSVVNRRFAWEQYF
d_gene: -; abundance: -; v_gene: TRBV28; j_gene: TRBJ2-3; CDR3nt: TGTGCCAGCAGTTTAACGCCCCGGGATACGCAGTATTTT; CDR3aa: CASSLTPRDTQYF
d_gene: -; abundance: -; v_gene: TRBV10-3; j_gene: TRBJ1-1; CDR3nt: TGTGCCATCAGTGGTCGAGAGTATGCTGCAATGAACACTGAAGCTTTCTTT; CDR3aa: CAISGREYAAMNTEAFF
d_gene: TRBD1; abundance: -; v_gene: TRBV19; j_gene: TRBJ1-2; CDR3nt: TGTGCCAGTAGTATTCGACCGGGACAGCACTATGGCTACACCTTC; CDR3aa: CASSIRPGQHYGYTF
d_gene: TRBD1; abundance: few; v_gene: TRBV4-3; j_gene: TRBJ2-1; CDR3nt: TGCGCCAGCAGCCTAGGACAGGCCAACTACAATGAGCAGTTCTTC; CDR3aa: CASSLGQANYNEQFF
d_gene: TRBD2; abundance: once; v_gene: TRBV7-2; j_gene: TRBJ2-6; CDR3nt: TGTGCCAGCAGCTTAGTTGCGACTAGCGGGAGCTCAGGGGCCAACGTCCTGACTTTC; CDR3aa: CASSLVATSGSSGANVLTF
d_gene: TRBD1; abundance: -; v_gene: TRBV28; j_gene: TRBJ1-1; CDR3nt: TGTGCCAGCACCGGGACAGGGAGTACTGAAGCTTTCTTT; CDR3aa: CASTGTGSTEAFF
d_gene: TRBD1; abundance: -; v_gene: TRBV15; j_gene: TRBJ1-5; CDR3nt: TGTGCCACCAGCAAACGGACAGGTAATCAGCCCCAGCATTTT; CDR3aa: CATSKRTGNQPQHF
d_gene: -; abundance: -; v_gene: TRBV4-2; j_gene: TRBJ2-5; CDR3nt: TGTGCCAGCAGCCAAGAATTCCCGCGAGAGACCCAGTACTTC; CDR3aa: CASSQEFPRETQYF
d_gene: -; abundance: -; v_gene: TRBV6-1; j_gene: TRBJ1-5; CDR3nt: TGTGCCAGCAGTGTGACAGGCAATAGCAATCAGCCCCAGCATTTT; CDR3aa: CASSVTGNSNQPQHF
d_gene: TRBD2; abundance: -; v_gene: TRBV5-4; j_gene: TRBJ2-1; CDR3nt: TGTGCCAGCAGCTTGGGTGGACTAGCGGTCTACAATGAGCAGTTCTTC; CDR3aa: CASSLGGLAVYNEQFF
d_gene: -; abundance: -; v_gene: TRBV7-2; j_gene: TRBJ2-5; CDR3nt: TGTGCCAGCAGCCCAGGGGCAGAGACCCAGTACTTC; CDR3aa: CASSPGAETQYF
d_gene: TRBD1; abundance: few; v_gene: TRBV7-2; j_gene: TRBJ1-2; CDR3nt: TGTGCCAGCAGCTACAACAGGGGAGGCGGCTATGGCTACACCTTC; CDR3aa: CASSYNRGGGYGYTF
d_gene: TRBD1; abundance: -; v_gene: TRBV4-1; j_gene: TRBJ2-7; CDR3nt: TGCGCCAGCAGCCAAGAGGACAGGATCCTTAACGAGCAGTACTTC; CDR3aa: CASSQEDRILNEQYF
d_gene: -; abundance: -; v_gene: TRBV15; j_gene: TRBJ2-5; CDR3nt: TGTGCCACCAGCAGACAAGGGGGAAGGGGGACCCAGTACTTC; CDR3aa: CATSRQGGRGTQYF
d_gene: TRBD2; abundance: -; v_gene: TRBV7-9; j_gene: TRBJ2-1; CDR3nt: TGTGCCAGCAGCTTTGGCCCGGGACTAGCGATCAGTGAGCAGTTCTTC; CDR3aa: CASSFGPGLAISEQFF
d_gene: -; abundance: -; v_gene: TRBV6-4; j_gene: TRBJ1-1; CDR3nt: TGTGCCAGCAGGGGGGGCACTGAAGCTTTCTTT; CDR3aa: CASRGGTEAFF
d_gene: -; abundance: -; v_gene: TRBV9; j_gene: TRBJ2-1; CDR3nt: TGTGCCAGCAGCGTAGTCGGGACTGGCAATGAGCAGTTCTTC; CDR3aa: CASSVVGTGNEQFF
d_gene: -; abundance: few; v_gene: TRBV4-3; j_gene: TRBJ2-7; CDR3nt: TGCGCCAGCAGCCAAGATGGCTATTCCGGGTACGAGCAGTACTTC; CDR3aa: CASSQDGYSGYEQYF
d_gene: TRBD1; abundance: -; v_gene: TRBV7-6; j_gene: TRBJ1-2; CDR3nt: TGTGCCAGCAGCTCACCGGGACAGGGAATCGATGGCTACACCTTC; CDR3aa: CASSSPGQGIDGYTF
d_gene: -; abundance: -; v_gene: TRBV29-1; j_gene: TRBJ1-2; CDR3nt: TGCAGCGTTGCGGGTTTGGGCGGGTATGGCTACACCTTC; CDR3aa: CSVAGLGGYGYTF
d_gene: -; abundance: -; v_gene: TRBV7-2; j_gene: TRBJ2-3; CDR3nt: TGTGCCAGCAGCAAAGGGGGGGCCAGCGGGGAAGATACGCAGTATTTT; CDR3aa: CASSKGGASGEDTQYF
d_gene: -; abundance: -; v_gene: TRBV18; j_gene: TRBJ2-7; CDR3nt: TGTGCCAGCTCCCCGGTCGCCTACGAGCAGTACTTC; CDR3aa: CASSPVAYEQYF
d_gene: TRBD1; abundance: -; v_gene: TRBV28; j_gene: TRBJ2-7; CDR3nt: TGTGCCAGCAGGGGGACAGGGTCCGACGAGCAGTACTTC; CDR3aa: CASRGTGSDEQYF
d_gene: -; abundance: once; v_gene: TRBV5-4; j_gene: TRBJ2-7; CDR3nt: TGTGCCAGCAGCTTGGGAAGTCGGGAGCAGTACTTC; CDR3aa: CASSLGSREQYF
d_gene: -; abundance: -; v_gene: TRBV12-5; j_gene: TRBJ1-1; CDR3nt: TGTGCTAGTGGCTTCCTCCCCATGAGGGCTTTCTTT; CDR3aa: CASGFLPMRAFF
d_gene: TRBD1; abundance: -; v_gene: TRBV5-6; j_gene: TRBJ2-1; CDR3nt: TGTGCCAGCAGCTTGTGGGTTTATGGGACAGTCTACAATGAGCAGTTCTTC; CDR3aa: CASSLWVYGTVYNEQFF
d_gene: TRBD1; abundance: once; v_gene: TRBV15; j_gene: TRBJ1-1; CDR3nt: TGTGCCACCAGCAGGGACAGGGGGAACACTGAAGCTTTCTTT; CDR3aa: CATSRDRGNTEAFF
d_gene: TRBD1; abundance: -; v_gene: TRBV28; j_gene: TRBJ1-2; CDR3nt: TGTGCCAGCAGACCGCTTTTAGGGGGCGACGTCTATGGCTACACCTTC; CDR3aa: CASRPLLGGDVYGYTF
d_gene: TRBD2; abundance: few; v_gene: TRBV18; j_gene: TRBJ2-1; CDR3nt: TGTGCCAGCTCACCAGTCCTAGCGGGACGTCTGGACAATGAGCAGTTCTTC; CDR3aa: CASSPVLAGRLDNEQFF
d_gene: TRBD1; abundance: -; v_gene: TRBV6-5; j_gene: TRBJ2-5; CDR3nt: TGTGCCAGCAGTACCTGGGACAGATCCGAGACCCAGTACTTC; CDR3aa: CASSTWDRSETQYF
d_gene: -; abundance: -; v_gene: TRBV5-1; j_gene: TRBJ1-5; CDR3nt: TGCGCCAGCAGCTTGGCGTACAAGCGGCCTCAGCCCCAGCATTTT; CDR3aa: CASSLAYKRPQPQHF
d_gene: TRBD2; abundance: -; v_gene: TRBV11-2; j_gene: TRBJ2-1; CDR3nt: TGTGCCAGCAGCTTAGATCCGGGTGCGGGAGGGGGTGAGCAGTTCTTC; CDR3aa: CASSLDPGAGGGEQFF